The sample holds a few counts of the clone carrying this TCR gamma chain. Antigen: not known. Distinct nucleotide sequences in the sample also encode this CDR3. The sample comes from a study of Vδ1+ human thymocytes. Points from the study as a whole: Despite high sort purity, roughly a fifth of thymic T cell receptor delta sequences were Vdelta2. In the thymus, TRG and TRD repertoires looked highly polyclonal with Gaussian CDR3 lengths. The authors advised highly purified populations and single-cell validation.

Sequences come from RNA converted to cDNA by reverse transcription. Pooled V-gene forward primers with one constant-region reverse primer generated the CDR3 amplicons by multiplex PCR. TCRdb reanalysed the multiplex PCR reads with CATT. The sample holds tens of thousands of gamma-chain clones, roughly 13% seen once. Per germline, CDR1 EGSNGY and CDR2 YDSYNSKV. The V segment lost 0 bases and the J segment 2 bases; nucleotides outside the gene matches: 3. The CDR3 length is 15 residues. Alphabeta T cells were depleted, then CD3+ Vdelta1+ Vdelta2- thymocytes were FACS-sorted. This chain uses TRGV2 with TRGJP2. The sequencing input was Vdelta1+ gamma-delta thymocytes from the thymus. Subset defined: FACS-sorted CD3+ TCRalphabeta- TCRVdelta1+ TCRVdelta2- thymocytes. This clonotype was sampled from a child in the first two years of life who had congenital heart surgery. The CDR3 is CATWDGPSSDWIKTF. For the CDR3, the DNA is TGTGCCACCTGGGACGGGCCCAGTAGTGATTGGATCAAGACGTTT.